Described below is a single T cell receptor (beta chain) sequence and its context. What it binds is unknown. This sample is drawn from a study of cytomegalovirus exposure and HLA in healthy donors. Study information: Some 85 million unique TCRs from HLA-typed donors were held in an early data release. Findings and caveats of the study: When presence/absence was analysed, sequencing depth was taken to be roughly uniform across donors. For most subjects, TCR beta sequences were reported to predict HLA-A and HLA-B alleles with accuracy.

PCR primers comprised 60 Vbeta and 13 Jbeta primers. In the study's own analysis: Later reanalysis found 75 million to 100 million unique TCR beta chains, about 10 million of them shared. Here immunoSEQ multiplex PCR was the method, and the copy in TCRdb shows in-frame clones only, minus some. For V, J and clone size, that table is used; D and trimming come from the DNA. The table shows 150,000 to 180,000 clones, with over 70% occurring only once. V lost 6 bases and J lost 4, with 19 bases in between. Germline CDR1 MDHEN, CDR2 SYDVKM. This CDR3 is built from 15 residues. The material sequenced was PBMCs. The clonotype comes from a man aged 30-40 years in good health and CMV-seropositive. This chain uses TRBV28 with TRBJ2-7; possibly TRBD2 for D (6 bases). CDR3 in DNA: TGTGCCAGCAGCACCTTGGTCGGGAGCCAATACGAGCAGTACTTC. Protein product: CASSTLVGSQYEQYF.